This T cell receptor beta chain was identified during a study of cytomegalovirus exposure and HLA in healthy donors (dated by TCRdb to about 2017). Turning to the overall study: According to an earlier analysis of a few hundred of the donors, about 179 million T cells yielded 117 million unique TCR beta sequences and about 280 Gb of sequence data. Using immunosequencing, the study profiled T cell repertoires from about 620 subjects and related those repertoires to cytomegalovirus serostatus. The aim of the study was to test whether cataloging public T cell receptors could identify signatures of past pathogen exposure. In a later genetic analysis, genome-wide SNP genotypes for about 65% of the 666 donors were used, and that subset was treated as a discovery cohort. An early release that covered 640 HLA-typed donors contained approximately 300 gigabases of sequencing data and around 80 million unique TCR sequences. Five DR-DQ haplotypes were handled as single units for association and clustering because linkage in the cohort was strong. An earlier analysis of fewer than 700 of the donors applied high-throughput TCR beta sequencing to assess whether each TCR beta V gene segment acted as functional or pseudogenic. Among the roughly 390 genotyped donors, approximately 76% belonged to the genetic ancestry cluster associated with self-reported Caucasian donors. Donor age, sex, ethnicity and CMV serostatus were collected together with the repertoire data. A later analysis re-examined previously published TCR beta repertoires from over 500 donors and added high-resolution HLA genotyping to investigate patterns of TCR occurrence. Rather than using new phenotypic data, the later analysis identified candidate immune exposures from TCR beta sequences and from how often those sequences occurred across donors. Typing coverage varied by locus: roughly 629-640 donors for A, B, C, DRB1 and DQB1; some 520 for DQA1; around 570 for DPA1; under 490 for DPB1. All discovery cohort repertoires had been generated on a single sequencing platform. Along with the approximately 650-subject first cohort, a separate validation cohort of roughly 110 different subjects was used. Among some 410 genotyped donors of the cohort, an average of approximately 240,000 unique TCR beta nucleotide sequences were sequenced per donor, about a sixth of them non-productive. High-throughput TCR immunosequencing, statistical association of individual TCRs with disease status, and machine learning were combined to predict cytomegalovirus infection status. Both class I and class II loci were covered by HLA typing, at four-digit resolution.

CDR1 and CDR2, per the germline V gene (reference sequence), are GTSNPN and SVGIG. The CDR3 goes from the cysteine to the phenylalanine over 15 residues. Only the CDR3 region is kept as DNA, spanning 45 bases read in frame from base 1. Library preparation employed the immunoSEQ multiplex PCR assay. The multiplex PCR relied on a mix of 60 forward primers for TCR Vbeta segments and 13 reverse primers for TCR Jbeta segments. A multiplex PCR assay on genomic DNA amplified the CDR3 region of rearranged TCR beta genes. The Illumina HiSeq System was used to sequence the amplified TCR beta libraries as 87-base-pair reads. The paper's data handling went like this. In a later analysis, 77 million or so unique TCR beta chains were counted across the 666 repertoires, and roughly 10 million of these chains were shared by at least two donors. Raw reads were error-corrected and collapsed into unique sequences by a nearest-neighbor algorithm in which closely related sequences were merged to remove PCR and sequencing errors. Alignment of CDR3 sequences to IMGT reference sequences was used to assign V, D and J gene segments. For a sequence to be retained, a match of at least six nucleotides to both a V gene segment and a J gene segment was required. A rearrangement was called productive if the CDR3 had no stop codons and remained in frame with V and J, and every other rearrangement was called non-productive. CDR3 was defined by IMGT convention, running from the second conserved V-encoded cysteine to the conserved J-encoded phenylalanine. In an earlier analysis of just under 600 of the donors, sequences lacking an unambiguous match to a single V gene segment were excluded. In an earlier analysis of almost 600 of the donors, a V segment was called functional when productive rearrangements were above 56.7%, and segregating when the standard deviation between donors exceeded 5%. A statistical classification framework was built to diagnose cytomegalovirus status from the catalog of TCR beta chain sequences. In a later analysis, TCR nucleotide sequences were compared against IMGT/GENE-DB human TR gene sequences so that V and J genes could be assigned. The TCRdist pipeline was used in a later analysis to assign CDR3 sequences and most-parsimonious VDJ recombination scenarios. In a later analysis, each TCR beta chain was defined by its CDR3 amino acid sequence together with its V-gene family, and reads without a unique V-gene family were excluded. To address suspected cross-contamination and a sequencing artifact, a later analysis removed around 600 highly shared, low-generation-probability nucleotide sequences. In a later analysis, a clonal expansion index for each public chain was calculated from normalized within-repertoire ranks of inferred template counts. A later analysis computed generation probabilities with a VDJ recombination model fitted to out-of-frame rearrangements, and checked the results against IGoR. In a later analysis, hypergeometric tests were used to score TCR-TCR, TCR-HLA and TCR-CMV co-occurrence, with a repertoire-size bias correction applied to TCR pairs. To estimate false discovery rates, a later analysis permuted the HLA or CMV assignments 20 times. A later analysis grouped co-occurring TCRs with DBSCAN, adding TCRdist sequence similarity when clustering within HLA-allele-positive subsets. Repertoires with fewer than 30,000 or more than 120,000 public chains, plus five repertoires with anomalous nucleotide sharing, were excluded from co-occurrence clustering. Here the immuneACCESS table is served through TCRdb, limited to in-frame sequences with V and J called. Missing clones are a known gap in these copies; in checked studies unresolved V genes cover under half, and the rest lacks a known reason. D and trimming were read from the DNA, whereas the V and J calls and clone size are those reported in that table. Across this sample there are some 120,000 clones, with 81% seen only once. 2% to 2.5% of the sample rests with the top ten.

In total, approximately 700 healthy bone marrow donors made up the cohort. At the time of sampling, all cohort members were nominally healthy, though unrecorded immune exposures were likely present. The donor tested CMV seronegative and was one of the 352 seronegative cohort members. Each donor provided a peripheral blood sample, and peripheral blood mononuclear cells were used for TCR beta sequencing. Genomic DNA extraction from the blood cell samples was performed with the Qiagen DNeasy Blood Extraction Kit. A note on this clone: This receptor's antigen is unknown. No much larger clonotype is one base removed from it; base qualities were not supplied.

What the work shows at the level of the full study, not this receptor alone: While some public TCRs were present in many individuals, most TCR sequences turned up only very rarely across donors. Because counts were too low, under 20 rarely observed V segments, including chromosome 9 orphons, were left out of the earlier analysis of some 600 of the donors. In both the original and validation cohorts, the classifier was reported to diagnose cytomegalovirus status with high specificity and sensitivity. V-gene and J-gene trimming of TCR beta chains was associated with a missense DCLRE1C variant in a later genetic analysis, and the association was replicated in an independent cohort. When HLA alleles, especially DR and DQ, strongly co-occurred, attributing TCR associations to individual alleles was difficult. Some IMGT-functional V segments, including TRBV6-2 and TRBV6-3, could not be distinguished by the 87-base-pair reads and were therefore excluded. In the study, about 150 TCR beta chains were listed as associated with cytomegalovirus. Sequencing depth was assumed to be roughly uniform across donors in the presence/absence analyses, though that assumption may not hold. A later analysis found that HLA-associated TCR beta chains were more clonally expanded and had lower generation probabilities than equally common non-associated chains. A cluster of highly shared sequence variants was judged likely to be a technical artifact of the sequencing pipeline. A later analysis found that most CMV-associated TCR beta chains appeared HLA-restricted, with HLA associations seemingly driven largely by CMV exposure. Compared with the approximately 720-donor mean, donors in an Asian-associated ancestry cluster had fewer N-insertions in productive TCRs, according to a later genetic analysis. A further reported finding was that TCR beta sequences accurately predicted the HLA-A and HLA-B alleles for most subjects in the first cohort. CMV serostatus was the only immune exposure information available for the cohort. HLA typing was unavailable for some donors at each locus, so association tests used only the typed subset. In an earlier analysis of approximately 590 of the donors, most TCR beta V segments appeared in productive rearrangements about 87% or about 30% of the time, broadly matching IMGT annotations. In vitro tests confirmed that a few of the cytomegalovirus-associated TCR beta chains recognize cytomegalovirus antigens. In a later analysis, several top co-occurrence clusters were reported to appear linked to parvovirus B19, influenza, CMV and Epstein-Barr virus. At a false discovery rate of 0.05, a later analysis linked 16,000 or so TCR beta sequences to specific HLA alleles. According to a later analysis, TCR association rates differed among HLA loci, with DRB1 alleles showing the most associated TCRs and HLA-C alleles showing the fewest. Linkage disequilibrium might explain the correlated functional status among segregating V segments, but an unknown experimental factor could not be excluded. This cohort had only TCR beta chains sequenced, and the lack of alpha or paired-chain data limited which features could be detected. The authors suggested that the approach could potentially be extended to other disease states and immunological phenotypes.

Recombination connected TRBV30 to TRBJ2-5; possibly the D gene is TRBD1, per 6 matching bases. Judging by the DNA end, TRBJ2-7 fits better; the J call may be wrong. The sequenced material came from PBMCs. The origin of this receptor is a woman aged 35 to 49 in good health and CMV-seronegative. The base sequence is TGTGCCTGGAGTACCACAGGGAGTAGGGCTAACGAGCAGTACTTC. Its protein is CAWSTTGSRANEQYF.